This T cell receptor (beta chain) was documented in a study of intratumoral heterogeneity in liver cancer. Between the trimmed V and J ends, which lost 0 bases and 0 bases, there was a span of 10 bases. The CDR3 has 16 amino acids. Germline-derived CDR1 and CDR2 are LNHNV and YYDKDF (reference sequence). This table comes from immunoSEQ multiplex PCR, and its TCRdb copy is limited to in-frame clones, with some not included. The repertoire includes around 6,400 clones, about 55% of them detected once, and 14% sits in the top ten. By sample fraction, this clone is medium-sized. Tumour samples came from separate, distinct regions of the hepatocellular carcinoma nodule.

This chain connects TRBV15 to TRBJ2-3, with D perhaps matching TRBD2 (6 bases). The sequence derives from a man between 65 and 80 years old with hepatocellular carcinoma. The material was tumor tissue, obtained before any cancer treatment. The DNA for the CDR3 is TGTGCCACCAGCAGAGATTACGCGGGAAGCACAGATACGCAGTATTTT. Protein sequence: CATSRDYAGSTDTQYF.